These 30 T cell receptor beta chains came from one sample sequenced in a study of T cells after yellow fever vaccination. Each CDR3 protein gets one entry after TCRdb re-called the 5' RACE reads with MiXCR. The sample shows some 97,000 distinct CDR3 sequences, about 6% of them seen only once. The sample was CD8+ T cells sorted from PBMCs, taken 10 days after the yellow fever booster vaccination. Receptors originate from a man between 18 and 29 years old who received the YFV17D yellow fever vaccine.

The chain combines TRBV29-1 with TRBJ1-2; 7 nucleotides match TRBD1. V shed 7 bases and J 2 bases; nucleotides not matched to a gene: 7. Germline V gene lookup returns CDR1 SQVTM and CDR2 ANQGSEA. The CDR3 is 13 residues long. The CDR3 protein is CSARQGPNYGYTF. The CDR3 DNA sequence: TGCAGCGCAAGACAGGGCCCCAACTATGGCTACACCTTC.

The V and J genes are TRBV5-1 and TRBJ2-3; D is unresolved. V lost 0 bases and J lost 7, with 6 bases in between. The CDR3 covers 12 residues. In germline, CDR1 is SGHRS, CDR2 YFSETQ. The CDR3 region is CASSLGGYTQYF. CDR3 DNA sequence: TGCGCCAGCAGCTTGGGTGGGTATACGCAGTATTTT.

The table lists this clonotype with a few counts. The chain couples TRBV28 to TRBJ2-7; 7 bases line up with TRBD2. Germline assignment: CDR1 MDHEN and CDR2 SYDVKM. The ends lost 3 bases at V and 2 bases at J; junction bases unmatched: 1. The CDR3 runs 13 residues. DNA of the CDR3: TGTGCCAGCAGTTTCCGGGGGGCCTACGAGCAGTACGTC. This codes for CASSFRGAYEQYV.

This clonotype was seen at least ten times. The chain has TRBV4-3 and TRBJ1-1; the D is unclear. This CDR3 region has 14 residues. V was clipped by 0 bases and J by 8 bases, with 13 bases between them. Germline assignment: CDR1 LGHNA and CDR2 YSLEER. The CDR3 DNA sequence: TGCGCCAGCAGCCAAGATGGGGAGGGTGGGGAAGCTTTCTTT. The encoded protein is CASSQDGEGGEAFF.

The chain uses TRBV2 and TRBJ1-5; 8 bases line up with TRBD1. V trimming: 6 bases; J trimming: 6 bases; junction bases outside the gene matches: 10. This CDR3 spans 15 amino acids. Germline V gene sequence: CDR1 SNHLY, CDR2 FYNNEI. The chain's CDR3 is CASRARTGKGQPQHF. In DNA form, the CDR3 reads TGTGCCAGCAGGGCTCGGACAGGGAAGGGTCAGCCCCAGCATTTT.

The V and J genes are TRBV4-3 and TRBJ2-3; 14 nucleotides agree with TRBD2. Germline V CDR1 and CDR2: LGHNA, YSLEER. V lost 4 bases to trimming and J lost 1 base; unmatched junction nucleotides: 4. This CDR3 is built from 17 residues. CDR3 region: CASSPGLAGGRTDTQYF. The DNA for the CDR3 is TGCGCCAGCAGCCCTGGACTAGCGGGGGGCCGCACAGATACGCAGTATTTT.

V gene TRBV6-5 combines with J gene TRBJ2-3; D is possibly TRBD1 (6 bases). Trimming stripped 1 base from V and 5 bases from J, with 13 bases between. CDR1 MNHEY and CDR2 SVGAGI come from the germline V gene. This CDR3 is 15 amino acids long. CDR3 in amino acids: CASSYLGAPLDTQYF. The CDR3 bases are TGTGCCAGCAGTTACTTGGGGGCGCCGCTAGATACGCAGTATTTT.

The CDR3 loop reads CASSQDCRQLRGYDTEAFF. The CDR3 DNA reads TGCGCCAGCAGCCAAGATTGCCGACAGTTAAGGGGTTACGATACTGAAGCTTTCTTT. V and J are TRBV4-3 and TRBJ1-1; possible D gene TRBD1, 5 bases. Trimming shortened V by 0 bases and J by 5 bases, and 25 bases separated the two germline ends. Germline CDR1 reads LGHNA; CDR2 reads YSLEER. The CDR3 extends over 19 amino acids.

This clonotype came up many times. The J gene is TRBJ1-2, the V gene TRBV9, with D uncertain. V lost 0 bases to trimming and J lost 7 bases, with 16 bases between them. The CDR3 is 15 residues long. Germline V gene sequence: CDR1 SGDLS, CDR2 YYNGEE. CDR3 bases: TGTGCCAGCAGCGTAGGGGGTCCGATCGAGGGTGGCTACACCTTC. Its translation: CASSVGGPIEGGYTF. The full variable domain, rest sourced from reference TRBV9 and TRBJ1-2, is DSGVTQTPKHLITATGQRVTLRCSPRSGDLSVYWYQQSLDQGLQFLIQYYNGEERAKGNILERFSAQQFPDLHSELNLSSLELGDSALYFCASSVGGPIEGGYTFGSGTRLTVV.

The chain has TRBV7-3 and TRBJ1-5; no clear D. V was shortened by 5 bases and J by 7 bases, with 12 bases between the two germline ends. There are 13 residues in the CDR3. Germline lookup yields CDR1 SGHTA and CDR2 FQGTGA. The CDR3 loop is CASSQDIGQPQHF. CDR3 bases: TGTGCCAGCAGCCAAGACATAGGGCAGCCCCAGCATTTT.

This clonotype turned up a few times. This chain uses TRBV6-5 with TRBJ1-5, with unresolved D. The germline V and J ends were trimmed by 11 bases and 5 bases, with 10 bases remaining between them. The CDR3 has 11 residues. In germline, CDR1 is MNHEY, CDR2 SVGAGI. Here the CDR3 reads CAAGPDQPQHF. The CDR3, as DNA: TGTGCCGCCGGACCCGATCAGCCCCAGCATTTT.

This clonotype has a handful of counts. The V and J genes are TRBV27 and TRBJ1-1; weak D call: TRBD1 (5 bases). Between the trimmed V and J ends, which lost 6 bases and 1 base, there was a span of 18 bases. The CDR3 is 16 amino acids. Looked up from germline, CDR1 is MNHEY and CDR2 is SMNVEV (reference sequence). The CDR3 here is CASSTLDRSGNTEAFF. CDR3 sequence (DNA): TGTGCCAGCAGCACTCTTGACAGAAGTGGGAACACTGAAGCTTTCTTT.

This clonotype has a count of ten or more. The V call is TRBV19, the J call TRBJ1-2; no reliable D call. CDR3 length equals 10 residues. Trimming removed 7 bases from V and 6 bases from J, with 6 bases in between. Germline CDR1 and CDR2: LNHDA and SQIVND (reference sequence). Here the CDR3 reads CASKADGYTF. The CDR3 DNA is TGTGCCAGTAAGGCGGATGGCTACACCTTC.

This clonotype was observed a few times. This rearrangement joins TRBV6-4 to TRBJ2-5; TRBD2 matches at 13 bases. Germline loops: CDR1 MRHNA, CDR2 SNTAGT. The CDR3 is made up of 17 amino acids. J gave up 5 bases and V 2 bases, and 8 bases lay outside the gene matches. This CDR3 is CASSDGTSGEMSETQYF. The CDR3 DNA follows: TGTGCCAGCAGTGACGGGACTAGCGGGGAAATGTCGGAGACCCAGTACTTC.

CDR3 nucleotide sequence: TGTGCCAGCAGCGTAGACCTCGGGTATAATGAAAAACTGTTTTTT. Its translation: CASSVDLGYNEKLFF. The chain has TRBV9 and TRBJ1-4; D remains unclear. V lost 0 bases and J lost 4, with 10 bases in between. Germline-derived CDR1 and CDR2 are SGDLS and YYNGEE. This CDR3 has 15 amino acids. Full variable domain (missing parts from reference TRBV9 and TRBJ1-4): DSGVTQTPKHLITATGQRVTLRCSPRSGDLSVYWYQQSLDQGLQFLIQYYNGEERAKGNILERFSAQQFPDLHSELNLSSLELGDSALYFCASSVDLGYNEKLFFGSGTQLSVL.

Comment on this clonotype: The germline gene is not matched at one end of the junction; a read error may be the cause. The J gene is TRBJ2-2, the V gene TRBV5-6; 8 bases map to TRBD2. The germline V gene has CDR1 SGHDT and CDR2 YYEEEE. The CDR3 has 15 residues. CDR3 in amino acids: CASSLGLVRTGELFF. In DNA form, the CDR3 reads TGTGCCAGCAGTTTGGGACTAGTGAGGACCGGGGAGCTGTTTTTT.

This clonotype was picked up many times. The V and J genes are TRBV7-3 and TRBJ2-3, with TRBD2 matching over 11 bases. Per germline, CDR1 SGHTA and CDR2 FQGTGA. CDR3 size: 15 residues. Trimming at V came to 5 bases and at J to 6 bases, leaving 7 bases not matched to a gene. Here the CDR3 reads CASSAKTSGADTQYF. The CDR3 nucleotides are TGTGCCAGCAGCGCGAAGACTAGCGGGGCGGATACGCAGTATTTT.

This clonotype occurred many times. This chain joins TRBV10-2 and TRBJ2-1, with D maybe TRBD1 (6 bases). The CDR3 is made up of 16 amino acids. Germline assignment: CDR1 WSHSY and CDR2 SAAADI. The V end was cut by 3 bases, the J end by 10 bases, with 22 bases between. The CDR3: CASSDLAAGASLEQFF. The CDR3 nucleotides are TGCGCCAGCAGTGATTTAGCAGCAGGGGCCTCCTTGGAGCAGTTCTTC.

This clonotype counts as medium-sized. The CDR3 here is CASSQERGGYNEQFF. The CDR3 region has the DNA TGTGCCAGCAGCCAAGAGCGGGGGGGCTACAATGAGCAGTTCTTC. This chain uses TRBV4-2 with TRBJ2-1; 9 bases fit TRBD2. Germline loops: CDR1 LGHNA, CDR2 YNFKEQ. The CDR3 consists of 15 residues. V gave up 0 bases and J gave up 3 bases; unmatched junction bases: 0.

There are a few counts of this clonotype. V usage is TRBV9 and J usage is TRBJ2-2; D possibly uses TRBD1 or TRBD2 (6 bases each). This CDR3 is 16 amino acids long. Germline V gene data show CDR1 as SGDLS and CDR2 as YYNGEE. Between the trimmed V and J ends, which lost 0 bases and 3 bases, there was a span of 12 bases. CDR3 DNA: TGTGCCAGCAGCGTAGGGGGGGCCCCGCACACCGGGGAGCTGTTTTTT. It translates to CASSVGGAPHTGELFF.

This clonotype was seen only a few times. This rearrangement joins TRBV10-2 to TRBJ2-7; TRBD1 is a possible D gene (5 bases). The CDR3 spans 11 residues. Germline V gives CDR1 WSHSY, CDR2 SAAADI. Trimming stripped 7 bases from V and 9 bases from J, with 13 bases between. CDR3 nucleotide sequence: TGCGCCAGCACGGACCTAAGGGGGCAGTACTTC. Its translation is CASTDLRGQYF.

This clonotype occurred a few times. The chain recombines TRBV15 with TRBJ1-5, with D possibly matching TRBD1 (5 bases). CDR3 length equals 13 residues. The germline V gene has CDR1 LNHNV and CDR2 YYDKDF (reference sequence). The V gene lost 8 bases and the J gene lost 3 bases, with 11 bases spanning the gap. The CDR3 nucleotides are TGTGCCACCGGTGGGGGTGCCAATCAGCCCCAGCATTTT. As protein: CATGGGANQPQHF.

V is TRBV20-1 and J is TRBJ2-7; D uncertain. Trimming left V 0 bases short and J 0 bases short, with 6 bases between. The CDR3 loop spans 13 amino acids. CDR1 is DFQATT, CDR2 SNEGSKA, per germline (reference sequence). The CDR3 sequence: CSARDFSSYEQYF. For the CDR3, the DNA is TGCAGTGCTAGAGATTTTAGCTCCTACGAGCAGTACTTC.

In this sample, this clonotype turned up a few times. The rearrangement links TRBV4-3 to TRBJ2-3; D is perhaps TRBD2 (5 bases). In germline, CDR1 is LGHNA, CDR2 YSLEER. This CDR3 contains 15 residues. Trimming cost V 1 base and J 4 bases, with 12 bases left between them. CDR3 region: CASSQVRDRADTQYF. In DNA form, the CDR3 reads TGCGCCAGCAGCCAAGTGAGGGATCGAGCAGATACGCAGTATTTT.

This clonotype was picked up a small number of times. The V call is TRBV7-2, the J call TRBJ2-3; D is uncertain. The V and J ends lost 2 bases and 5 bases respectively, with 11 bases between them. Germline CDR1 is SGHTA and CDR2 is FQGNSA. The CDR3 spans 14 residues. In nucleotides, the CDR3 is TGTGCCAGCAGCTTACTGGGGTTCGGAGATACGCAGTATTTT. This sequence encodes CASSLLGFGDTQYF.

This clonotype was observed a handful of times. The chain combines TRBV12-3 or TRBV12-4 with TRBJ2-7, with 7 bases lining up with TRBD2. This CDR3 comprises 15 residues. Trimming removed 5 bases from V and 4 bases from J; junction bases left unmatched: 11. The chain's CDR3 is CASSLRQRGLYEQYF. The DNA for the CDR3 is TGTGCCAGCAGTCTCCGACAGCGGGGCCTGTACGAGCAGTACTTC.

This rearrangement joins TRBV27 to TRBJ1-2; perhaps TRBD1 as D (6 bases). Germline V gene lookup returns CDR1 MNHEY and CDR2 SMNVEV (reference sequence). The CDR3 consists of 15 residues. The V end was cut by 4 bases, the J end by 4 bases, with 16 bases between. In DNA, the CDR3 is TGTGCCAGCAGTTGGCAGGGGCCCGGGGCCTATGGCTACACCTTC. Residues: CASSWQGPGAYGYTF.

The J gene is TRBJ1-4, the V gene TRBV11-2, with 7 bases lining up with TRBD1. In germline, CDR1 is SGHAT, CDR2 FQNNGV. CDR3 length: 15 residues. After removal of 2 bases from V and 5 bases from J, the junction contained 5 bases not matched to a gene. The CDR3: CASSLRGGPNEKLFF. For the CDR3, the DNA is TGTGCCAGCAGCTTACGAGGGGGCCCAAATGAAAAACTGTTTTTT.

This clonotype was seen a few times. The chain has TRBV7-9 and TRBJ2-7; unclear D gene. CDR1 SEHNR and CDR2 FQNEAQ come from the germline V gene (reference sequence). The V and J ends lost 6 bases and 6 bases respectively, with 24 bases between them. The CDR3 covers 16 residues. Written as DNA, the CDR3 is TGTGCCAGCAGGAAGGGTCTCCCTCTGGAAGGTGGCGAGCAGTACGTC. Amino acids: CASRKGLPLEGGEQYV.

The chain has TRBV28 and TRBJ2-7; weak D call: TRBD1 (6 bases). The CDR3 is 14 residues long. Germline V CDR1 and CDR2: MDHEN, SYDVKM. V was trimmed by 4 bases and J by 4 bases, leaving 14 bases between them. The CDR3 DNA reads TGTGCCAGCAGTTCCCCGGACAGCTTTTACGAGCAGTACGTC. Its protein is CASSSPDSFYEQYV.